The 16 T cell receptor beta chains below come from one sample, sequenced in a study of T cell repertoires in cytomegalovirus infection. These TCRs' antigens remain unknown. Each CDR3 protein is one row after TCRdb ran MiXCR on the reads. The profile shows roughly 350,000 distinct CDR3 sequences, nearly 35% of them singletons. The specimen was cultured PBMCs, collected from culture after CMV antigen stimulation. The receptors come from a human donor in good health (CMV status not recorded). Some clones in this sample may be carry-over from other donors' samples.

The J gene is TRBJ2-4, the V gene TRBV7-6; D gene ambiguous. This CDR3 has 15 amino acids. The V gene's germline CDR1 is SGHVS and CDR2 FNYEAQ. V lost 2 bases, J lost 2 bases, and 10 bases lay in between. DNA for the CDR3: TGTGCCAGCAGCTTATTAAACGGAACCAAAAACATTCAGTACTTC. It encodes CASSLLNGTKNIQYF.

In its sample, this clonotype was seen many times. The V and J genes are TRBV7-2 and TRBJ2-2, with 13 positions matching TRBD2. Per germline, CDR1 SGHTA and CDR2 FQGNSA. The CDR3 runs to 18 residues. V lost 4 bases, J lost 6 bases, and 11 bases stayed unmatched. CDR3 region: CASSYLPGLAGVAGELFF. The DNA for the CDR3 is TGTGCCAGCAGCTACCTACCCGGACTAGCGGGAGTTGCCGGGGAGCTGTTTTTT.

J is TRBJ2-1 and V is TRBV6-2 or TRBV6-3, with D hard to call. V lost 0 bases and J lost 5, with 5 bases in between. The CDR3 totals 13 residues. Germline loops: CDR1 MNHEY, CDR2 SVGEGT. CDR3 region: CASSYSVDNEQFF. As DNA, the CDR3 is TGTGCCAGCAGTTACTCGGTGGACAATGAGCAGTTCTTC.

This clonotype appeared a few times. J is TRBJ2-5 and V is TRBV12-3 or TRBV12-4, with 8 positions matching TRBD2. The trim removed 6 bases at V and 2 bases at J, leaving 11 bases unmatched. This CDR3 has 16 amino acids. CDR3 coding DNA: TGTGCCAGCAGAGCCGACCTAGCGGGCGCTCAAGAGACCCAGTACTTC. As protein: CASRADLAGAQETQYF.

This clonotype has a count of ten or more. The rearrangement links TRBV12-3 or TRBV12-4 to TRBJ2-1; D unclear. Trimming took off 5 bases at V and 1 base at J, with 15 bases between the two ends. This CDR3 is 16 amino acids long. The CDR3 protein is CASSPLRGGSYNEQFF. CDR3 nucleotides: TGTGCCAGCAGTCCCCTGCGCGGCGGTTCCTACAATGAGCAGTTCTTC.

The chain couples TRBV7-2 to TRBJ2-1; 9 positions agree with TRBD2. V lost 1 base, J lost 4 bases, and 2 bases stayed unmatched. Germline V gene data show CDR1 as SGHTA and CDR2 as FQGNSA. This CDR3 has 15 residues. The CDR3 loop reads CASSLGSGRYNEQFF. The CDR3, as DNA: TGTGCCAGCAGCTTAGGGAGCGGGAGGTACAATGAGCAGTTCTTC.

This clonotype has just a few counts. The rearrangement links TRBV7-9 to TRBJ2-7; 8 bases fit TRBD2. CDR3 length equals 17 residues. Germline V gives CDR1 SEHNR, CDR2 FQNEAQ (reference sequence). Trimming removed 5 bases from V and 2 bases from J; junction bases left unmatched: 14. The DNA of the CDR3 is TGTGCCAGCAGCCCCCGTCGGAGCGGGAGTGAAACCTACGAGCAGTACTTC. This encodes CASSPRRSGSETYEQYF.

This clonotype was recorded many times. The chain combines TRBV7-2 with TRBJ2-5, with 12 bases lining up with TRBD2. Looked up from germline, CDR1 is SGHTA and CDR2 is FQGNSA. J gave up 4 bases and V 2 bases, and 2 bases lay outside the gene matches. The CDR3 has 15 amino acids. The CDR3 is CASSLRGLAGETQYF. For the CDR3, the DNA is TGTGCCAGCAGCTTAAGGGGACTAGCGGGAGAGACCCAGTACTTC. Supplemented by reference TRBV7-2 and TRBJ2-5, the full variable domain reads GAGVSQSPSNKVTEKGKDVELRCDPISGHTALYWYRQSLGQGLEFLIYFQGNSAPDKSGLPSDRFSAERTGGSVSTLTIQRTQQEDSAVYLCASSLRGLAGETQYFGPGTRLLVL.

This clonotype has a handful of counts. The chain employs TRBV6-6 and TRBJ1-1; 8 bases are a match to TRBD1. The CDR3 contains 13 residues. CDR1 is MNHNY, CDR2 SVGAGI, per germline (reference sequence). Trimming at V came to 6 bases and at J to 6 bases, leaving 6 bases not matched to a gene. This CDR3 reads CASRDRGNAEAFF. DNA for the CDR3: TGTGCCAGCAGAGACAGGGGAAATGCTGAAGCTTTCTTT.

This chain joins TRBV12-3 or TRBV12-4 and TRBJ1-2; a possible D gene is TRBD1 (6 bases). This CDR3 comprises 15 residues. V was trimmed by 3 bases and J by 2 bases, leaving 13 bases between them. In DNA, the CDR3 is TGTGCCAGCAGTTTGGCAGGGGTGCTGAACTATGGCTACACCTTC. This gives the protein CASSLAGVLNYGYTF.

The rearrangement links TRBV4-1 to TRBJ2-3; D may correspond to TRBD1 or TRBD2 (5 bases each). Germline V CDR1 and CDR2: MGHRA, YSYEKL. V dropped 1 base and J dropped 0 bases, with 20 bases sitting between them. The CDR3 runs to 19 residues. The CDR3 reads CASSQGEPGPITSTDTQYF. Written as DNA, the CDR3 is TGCGCCAGCAGCCAAGGGGAACCGGGACCCATCACTAGCACAGATACGCAGTATTTT.

This clonotype was found a few times. The V gene is TRBV12-3 or TRBV12-4, the J gene TRBJ1-3; D ambiguous. The CDR3 has 10 amino acids. With 8 bases removed from V and 4 bases from J, the gap between germline ends came to 3 bases. For the CDR3, the DNA is TGTGCCAGCGGAGGAAACACCATATATTTT. As protein: CASGGNTIYF.

CDR3 sequence reads: CASSLAMVAGGYNEQFF. The DNA for the CDR3 is TGTGCCAGCAGCTTAGCGATGGTAGCGGGAGGGTACAATGAGCAGTTCTTC. The chain joins TRBV7-6 to TRBJ2-1; 11 nucleotides align to TRBD2. V lost 0 bases, J lost 4 bases, and 5 bases stayed unmatched. CDR3 length: 17 residues. Per the germline V gene, CDR1 is SGHVS and CDR2 is FNYEAQ.

Only a few counts were recorded for this clonotype. The V and J genes are TRBV4-2 and TRBJ2-1; TRBD2 agrees at 7 bases. The length of the CDR3 is 16 residues. In germline, CDR1 is LGHNA, CDR2 YNFKEQ. The junction had 6 bases not matched to a gene; V was cut back by 0 bases and J by 4 bases. CDR3 in DNA: TGTGCCAGCAGCCAAGAGGCTAGCGGAGCGTACAATGAGCAGTTCTTC. As protein: CASSQEASGAYNEQFF.

This chain uses TRBV5-4 with TRBJ1-1; perhaps TRBD1 as D (5 bases). V was cut by 5 bases and J by 8 bases, with 19 bases left in between. This CDR3 region has 14 residues. Germline CDR1 reads SGHNT; CDR2 reads YYREEE (reference sequence). CDR3 in DNA: TGTGCCAGCAGGAGTTCTTGGGGGGAATTAGAAGCTTTCTTT. Encoded protein: CASRSSWGELEAFF.

This clonotype turned up a few times. V and J are TRBV7-2 and TRBJ2-3; TRBD2 agrees at 12 bases. Germline CDR1 and CDR2: SGHTA and FQGNSA. With 6 bases clipped from V and 11 bases from J, the junction kept 9 bases outside the gene matches. This CDR3 comprises 14 residues. The CDR3 region has the DNA TGTGCCAGCAGACCTCTAGCGGGGGGGGCGGGGCAGTATTTT. Its protein product is CASRPLAGGAGQYF.